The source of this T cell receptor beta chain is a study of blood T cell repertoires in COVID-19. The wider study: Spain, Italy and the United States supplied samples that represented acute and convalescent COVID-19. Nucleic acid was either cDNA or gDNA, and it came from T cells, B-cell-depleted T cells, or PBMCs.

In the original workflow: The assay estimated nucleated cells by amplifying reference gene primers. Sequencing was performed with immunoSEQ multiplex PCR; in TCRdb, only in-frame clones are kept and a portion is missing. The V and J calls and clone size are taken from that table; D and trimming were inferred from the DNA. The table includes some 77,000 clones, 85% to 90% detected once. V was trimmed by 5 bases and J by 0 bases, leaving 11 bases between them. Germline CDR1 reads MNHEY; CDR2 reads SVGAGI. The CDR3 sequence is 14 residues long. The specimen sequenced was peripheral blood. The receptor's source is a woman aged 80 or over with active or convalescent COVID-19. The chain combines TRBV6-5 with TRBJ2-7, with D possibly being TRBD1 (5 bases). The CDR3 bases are TGTGCCAGCAGTCGTTCGGACAACTCCTACGAGCAGTACTTC. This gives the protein CASSRSDNSYEQYF.